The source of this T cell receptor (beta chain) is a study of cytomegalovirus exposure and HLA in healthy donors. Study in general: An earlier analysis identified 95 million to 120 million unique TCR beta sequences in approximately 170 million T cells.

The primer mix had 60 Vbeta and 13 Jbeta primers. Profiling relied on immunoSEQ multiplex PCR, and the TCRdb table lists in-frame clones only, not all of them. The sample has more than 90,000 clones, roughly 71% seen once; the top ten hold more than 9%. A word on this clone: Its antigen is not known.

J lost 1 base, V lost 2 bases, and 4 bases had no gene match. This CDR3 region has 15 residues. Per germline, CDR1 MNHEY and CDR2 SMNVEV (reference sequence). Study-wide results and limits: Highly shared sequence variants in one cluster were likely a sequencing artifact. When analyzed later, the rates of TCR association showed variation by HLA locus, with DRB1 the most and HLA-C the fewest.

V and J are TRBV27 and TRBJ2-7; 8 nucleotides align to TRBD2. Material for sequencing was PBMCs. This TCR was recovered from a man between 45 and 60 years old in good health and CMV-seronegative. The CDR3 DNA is TGTGCCAGCAGTTTACGGGCGGGGGGTTCCTACGAGCAGTACTTC. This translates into CASSLRAGGSYEQYF.